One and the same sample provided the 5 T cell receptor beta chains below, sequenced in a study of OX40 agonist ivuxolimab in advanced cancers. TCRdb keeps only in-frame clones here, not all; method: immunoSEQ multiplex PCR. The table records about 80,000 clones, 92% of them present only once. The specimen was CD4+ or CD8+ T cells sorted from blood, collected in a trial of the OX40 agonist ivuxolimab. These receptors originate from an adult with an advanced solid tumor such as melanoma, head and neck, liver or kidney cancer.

In DNA, the CDR3 is TGTGCCAGCAGCCGAGAGGGGAACACTGAAGCTTTCTTT. Translation: CASSREGNTEAFF. The V gene is TRBV7-6, the J gene TRBJ1-1; D not resolved. Trimming cost V 5 bases and J 1 base, with 8 bases left between them. Per germline, CDR1 SGHVS and CDR2 FNYEAQ. CDR3 length: 13 amino acids.

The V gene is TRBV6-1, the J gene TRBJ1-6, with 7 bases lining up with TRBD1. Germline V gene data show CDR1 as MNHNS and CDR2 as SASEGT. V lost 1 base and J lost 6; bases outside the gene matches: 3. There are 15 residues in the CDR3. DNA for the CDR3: TGTGCCAGCAGTGAAGGGACAGGAATTAATTCACCCCTCCACTTT. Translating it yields CASSEGTGINSPLHF.

The CDR3, as DNA: TGTGCCAGCAGCTTGGGACAGGGGGCGCTTGGCTACACCTTC. Residues: CASSLGQGALGYTF. The genes are TRBV5-5 and TRBJ1-2; 10 nucleotides agree with TRBD1. Germline values: CDR1 SGHKS, CDR2 YYEKEE (reference sequence). CDR3 size: 14 residues. Unmatched junction bases numbered 3, after V lost 0 bases and J lost 7 bases. The full variable domain, its missing parts supplied by reference TRBV5-5 and TRBJ1-2, is DAGVTQSPTHLIKTRGQQVTLRCSPISGHKSVSWYQQVLGQGPQFIFQYYEKEERGRGNFPDRFSARQFPNYSSELNVNALLLGDSALYLCASSLGQGALGYTFGSGTRLTVV.

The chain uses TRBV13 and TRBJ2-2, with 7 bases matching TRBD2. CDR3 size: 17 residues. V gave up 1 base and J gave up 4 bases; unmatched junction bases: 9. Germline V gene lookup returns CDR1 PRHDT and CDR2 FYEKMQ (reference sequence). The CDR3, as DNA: TGTGCCAGCAGCTTAGAGCGTTCGGGCGGGGGCACCGGGGAGCTGTTTTTT. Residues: CASSLERSGGGTGELFF.

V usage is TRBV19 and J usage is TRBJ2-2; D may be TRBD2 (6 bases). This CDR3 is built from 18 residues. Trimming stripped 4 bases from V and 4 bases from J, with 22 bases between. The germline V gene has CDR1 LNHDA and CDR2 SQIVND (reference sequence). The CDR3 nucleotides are TGTGCCAGTAGTAAGGGTGCGGGACGCTCGTTTGGCACCGGGGAGCTGTTTTTT. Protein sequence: CASSKGAGRSFGTGELFF.